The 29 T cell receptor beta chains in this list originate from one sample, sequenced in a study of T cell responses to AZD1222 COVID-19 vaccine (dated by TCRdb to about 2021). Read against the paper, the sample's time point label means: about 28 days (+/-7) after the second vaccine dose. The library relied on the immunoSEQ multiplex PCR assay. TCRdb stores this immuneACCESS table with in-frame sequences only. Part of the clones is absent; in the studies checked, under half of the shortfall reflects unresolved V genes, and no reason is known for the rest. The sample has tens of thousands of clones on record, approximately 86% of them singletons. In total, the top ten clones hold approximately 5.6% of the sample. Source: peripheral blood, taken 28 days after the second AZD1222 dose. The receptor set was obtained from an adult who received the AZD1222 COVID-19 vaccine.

In nucleotides, the CDR3 is TGTGCCAGCCGACGGGACGTTGGGCAACGGGATTCACCCCTCCACTTT. This codes for CASRRDVGQRDSPLHF. J is TRBJ1-6 and V is TRBV2; the D gene is possibly TRBD1 (5 bases). Trimming stripped 8 bases from V and 8 bases from J, with 22 bases between. Germline CDR1 and CDR2: SNHLY and FYNNEI. The CDR3 totals 16 residues.

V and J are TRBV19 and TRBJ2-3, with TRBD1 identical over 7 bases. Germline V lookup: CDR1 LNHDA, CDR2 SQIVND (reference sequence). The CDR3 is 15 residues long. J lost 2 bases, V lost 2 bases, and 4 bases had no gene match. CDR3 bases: TGTGCCAGTAGTATACGAGGGGGCGTCACAGATACGCAGTATTTT. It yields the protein CASSIRGGVTDTQYF.

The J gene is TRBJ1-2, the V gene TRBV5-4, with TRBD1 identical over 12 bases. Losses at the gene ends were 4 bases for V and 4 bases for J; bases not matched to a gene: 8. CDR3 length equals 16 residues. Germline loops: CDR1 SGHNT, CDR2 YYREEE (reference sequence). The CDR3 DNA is TGTGCCAGCAGCGGCCCCGGGACAGGGGGCACCTATGGCTACACCTTC. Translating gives CASSGPGTGGTYGYTF. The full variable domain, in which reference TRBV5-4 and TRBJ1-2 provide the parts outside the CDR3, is ETGVTQSPTHLIKTRGQQVTLRCSSQSGHNTVSWYQQALGQGPQFIFQYYREEENGRGNFPPRFSGLQFPNYSSELNVNALELDDSALYLCASSGPGTGGTYGYTFGSGTRLTVV.

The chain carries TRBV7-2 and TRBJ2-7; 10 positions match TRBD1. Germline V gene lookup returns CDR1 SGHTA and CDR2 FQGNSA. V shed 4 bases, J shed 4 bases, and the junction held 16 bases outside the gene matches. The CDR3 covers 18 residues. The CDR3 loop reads CASSSSRDRGRGMYEQYF. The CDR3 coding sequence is TGTGCCAGCAGCTCTAGTCGGGACAGGGGAAGAGGGATGTACGAGCAGTACTTC. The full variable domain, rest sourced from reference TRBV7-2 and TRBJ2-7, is GAGVSQSPSNKVTEKGKDVELRCDPISGHTALYWYRQSLGQGLEFLIYFQGNSAPDKSGLPSDRFSAERTGGSVSTLTIQRTQQEDSAVYLCASSSSRDRGRGMYEQYFGPGTRLTVT.

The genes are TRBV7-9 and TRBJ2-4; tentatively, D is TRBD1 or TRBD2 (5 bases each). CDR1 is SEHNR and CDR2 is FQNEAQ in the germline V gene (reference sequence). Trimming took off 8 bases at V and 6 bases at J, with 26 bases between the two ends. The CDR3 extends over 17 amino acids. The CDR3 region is CASVKFLDQGSGNIQYF. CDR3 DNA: TGTGCCAGCGTAAAGTTCCTGGACCAGGGAAGCGGAAACATTCAGTACTTC.

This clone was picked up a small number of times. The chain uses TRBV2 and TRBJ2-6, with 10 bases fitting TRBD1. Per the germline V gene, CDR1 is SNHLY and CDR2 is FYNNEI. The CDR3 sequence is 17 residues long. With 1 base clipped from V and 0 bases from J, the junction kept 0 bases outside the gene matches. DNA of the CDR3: TGTGCCAGCAGTGAAGGGACAGGGGGCTCTGGGGCCAACGTCCTGACTTTC. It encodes CASSEGTGGSGANVLTF.

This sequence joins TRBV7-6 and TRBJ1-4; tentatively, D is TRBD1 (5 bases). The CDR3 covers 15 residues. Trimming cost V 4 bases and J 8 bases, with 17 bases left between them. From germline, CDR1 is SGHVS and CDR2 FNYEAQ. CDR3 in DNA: TGTGCCAGCAGCTCCTGGGGGGAAGCCTACGAAAAACTGTTTTTT. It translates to CASSSWGEAYEKLFF.

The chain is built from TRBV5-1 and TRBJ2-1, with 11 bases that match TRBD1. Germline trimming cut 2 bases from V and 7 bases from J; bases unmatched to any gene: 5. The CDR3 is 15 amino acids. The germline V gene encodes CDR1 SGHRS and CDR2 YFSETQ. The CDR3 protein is CASSLGTGGMNEQFF. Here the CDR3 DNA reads TGCGCCAGCAGCTTAGGGACAGGGGGAATGAATGAGCAGTTCTTC.

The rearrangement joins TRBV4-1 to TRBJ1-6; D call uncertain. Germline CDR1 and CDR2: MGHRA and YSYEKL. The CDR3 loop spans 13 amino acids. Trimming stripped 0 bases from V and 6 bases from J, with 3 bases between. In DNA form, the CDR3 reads TGCGCCAGCAGCCAAGAGGGTAATTCACCCCTCCACTTT. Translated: CASSQEGNSPLHF.

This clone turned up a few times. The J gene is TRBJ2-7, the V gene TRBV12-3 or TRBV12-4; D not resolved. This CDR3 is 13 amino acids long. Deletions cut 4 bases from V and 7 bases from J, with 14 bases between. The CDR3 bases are TGTGCCAGCAGTTCCGATTTCACGCGGGAGCAGTACTTC. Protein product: CASSSDFTREQYF.

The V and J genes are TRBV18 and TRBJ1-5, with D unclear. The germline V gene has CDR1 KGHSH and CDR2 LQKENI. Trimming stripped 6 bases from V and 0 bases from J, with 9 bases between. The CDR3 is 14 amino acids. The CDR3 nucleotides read TGTGCCAGCTCGGACGACGGTAGCAATCAGCCCCAGCATTTT. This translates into CASSDDGSNQPQHF.

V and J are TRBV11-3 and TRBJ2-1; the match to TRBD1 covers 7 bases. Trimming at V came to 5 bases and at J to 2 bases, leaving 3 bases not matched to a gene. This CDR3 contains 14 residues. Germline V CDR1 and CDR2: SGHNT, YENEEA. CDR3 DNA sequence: TGTGCCAGCAGCGATGGGACAGCCTACAATGAGCAGTTCTTC. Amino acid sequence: CASSDGTAYNEQFF.

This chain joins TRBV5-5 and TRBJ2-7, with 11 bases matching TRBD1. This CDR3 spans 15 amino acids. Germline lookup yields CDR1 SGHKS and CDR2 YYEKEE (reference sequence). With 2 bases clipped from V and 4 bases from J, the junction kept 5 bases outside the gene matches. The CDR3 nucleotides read TGTGCCAGCAGCTTTGGGACAGGGGGAATTTACGAGCAGTACTTC. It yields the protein CASSFGTGGIYEQYF.

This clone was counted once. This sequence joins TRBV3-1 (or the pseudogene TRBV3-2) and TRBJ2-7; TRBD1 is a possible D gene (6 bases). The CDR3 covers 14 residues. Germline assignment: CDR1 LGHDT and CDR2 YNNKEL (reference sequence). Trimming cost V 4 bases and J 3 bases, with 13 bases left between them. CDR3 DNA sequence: TGTGCCAGCAGCCTAGGGGGACCGCTCTACGAGCAGTACTTC. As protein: CASSLGGPLYEQYF.

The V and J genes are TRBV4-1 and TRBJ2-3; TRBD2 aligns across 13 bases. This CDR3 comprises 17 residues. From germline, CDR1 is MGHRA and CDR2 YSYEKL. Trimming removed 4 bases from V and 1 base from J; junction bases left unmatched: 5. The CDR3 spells CASSPGLAGAGTDTQYF. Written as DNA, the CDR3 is TGCGCCAGCAGCCCCGGACTAGCGGGGGCGGGCACAGATACGCAGTATTTT.

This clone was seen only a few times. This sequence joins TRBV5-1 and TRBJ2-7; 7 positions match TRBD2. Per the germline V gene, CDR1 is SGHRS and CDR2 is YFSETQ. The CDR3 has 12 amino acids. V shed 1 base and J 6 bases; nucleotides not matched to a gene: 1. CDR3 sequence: CASSLSGTEQYF. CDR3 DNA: TGCGCCAGCAGCTTGAGCGGGACCGAGCAGTACTTC.

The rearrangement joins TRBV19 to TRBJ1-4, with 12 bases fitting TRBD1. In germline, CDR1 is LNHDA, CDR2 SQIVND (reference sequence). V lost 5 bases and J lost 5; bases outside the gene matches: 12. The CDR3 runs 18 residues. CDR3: CASSFSGTGGAGNEKLFF. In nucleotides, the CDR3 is TGTGCCAGTAGTTTTTCCGGGACAGGGGGCGCAGGAAATGAAAAACTGTTTTTT. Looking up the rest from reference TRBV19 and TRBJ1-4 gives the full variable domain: DGGITQSPKYLFRKEGQNVTLSCEQNLNHDAMYWYRQDPGQGLRLIYYSQIVNDFQKGDIAEGYSVSREKKESFPLTVTSAQKNPTAFYLCASSFSGTGGAGNEKLFFGSGTQLSVL.

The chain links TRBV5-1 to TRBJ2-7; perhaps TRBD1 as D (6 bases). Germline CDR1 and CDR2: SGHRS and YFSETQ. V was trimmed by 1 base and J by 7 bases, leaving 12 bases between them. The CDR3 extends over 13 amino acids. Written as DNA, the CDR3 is TGCGCCAGCAGCTTGTCAGGGGAAGGTGAGCAGTACTTC. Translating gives CASSLSGEGEQYF.

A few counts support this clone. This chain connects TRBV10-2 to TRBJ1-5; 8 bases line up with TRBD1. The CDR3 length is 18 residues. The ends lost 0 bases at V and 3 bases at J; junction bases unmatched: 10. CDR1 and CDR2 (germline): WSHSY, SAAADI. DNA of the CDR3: TGCGCCAGCAGTGAGTCTCCGGGACAGGTCAGTGCCAATCAGCCCCAGCATTTT. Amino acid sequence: CASSESPGQVSANQPQHF.

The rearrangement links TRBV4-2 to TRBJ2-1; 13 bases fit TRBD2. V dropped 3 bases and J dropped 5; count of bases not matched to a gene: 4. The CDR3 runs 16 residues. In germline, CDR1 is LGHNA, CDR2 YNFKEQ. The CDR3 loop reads CASSHGTSGTHNEQFF. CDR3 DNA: TGTGCCAGCAGCCACGGGACTAGCGGGACCCACAATGAGCAGTTCTTC.

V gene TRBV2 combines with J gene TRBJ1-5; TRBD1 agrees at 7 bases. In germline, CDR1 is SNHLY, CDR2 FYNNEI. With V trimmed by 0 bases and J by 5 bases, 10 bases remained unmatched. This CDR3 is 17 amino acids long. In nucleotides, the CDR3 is TGTGCCAGCAGTGAAGCGCTAGAGGGGGCATGGGATCAGCCCCAGCATTTT. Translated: CASSEALEGAWDQPQHF.

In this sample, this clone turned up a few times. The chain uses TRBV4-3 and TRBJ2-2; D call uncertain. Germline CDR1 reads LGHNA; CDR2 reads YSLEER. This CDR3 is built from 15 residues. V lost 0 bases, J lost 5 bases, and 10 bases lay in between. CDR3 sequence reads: CASSQDLGSTGELFF. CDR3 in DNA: TGCGCCAGCAGCCAAGATCTCGGGTCAACCGGGGAGCTGTTTTTT.

The CDR3 is CASSLGWAQAKNIQYF. CDR3 nucleotide sequence: TGTGCCAGCAGCTTAGGTTGGGCTCAAGCCAAAAACATTCAGTACTTC. The chain couples TRBV7-2 to TRBJ2-4; D is unclear. CDR3 size: 16 residues. Trimming removed 1 base from V and 0 bases from J, with 10 bases in between. The germline V gene encodes CDR1 SGHTA and CDR2 FQGNSA.

The DNA of the CDR3 is TGTGCCAGCTCAACGGGACTTCTTATCTCTGGAAACACCATATATTTT. Its translation is CASSTGLLISGNTIYF. The gene calls are TRBV18 and TRBJ1-3, with a weak D call TRBD1 (5 bases). Deletions cut 5 bases from V and 0 bases from J, with 14 bases between. The germline gives CDR1 KGHSH, CDR2 LQKENI. The CDR3 totals 16 residues.

The CDR3 sequence: CASSLGRIALSTDTQYF. The DNA for the CDR3 is TGTGCCAGCAGCTTGGGTCGGATCGCTCTAAGCACAGATACGCAGTATTTT. This rearrangement joins TRBV5-8 to TRBJ2-3; D is ambiguous. The V end was cut by 0 bases, the J end by 0 bases, with 14 bases between. The CDR3 length is 17 residues. The germline V gene has CDR1 SGHTS and CDR2 YDEGEE. The full variable domain, rest sourced from reference TRBV5-8 and TRBJ2-3, is EAGVTQSPTHLIKTRGQQATLRCSPISGHTSVYWYQQALGLGLQFLLWYDEGEERNRGNFPPRFSGRQFPNYSSELNVNALELEDSALYLCASSLGRIALSTDTQYFGPGTRLTVL.

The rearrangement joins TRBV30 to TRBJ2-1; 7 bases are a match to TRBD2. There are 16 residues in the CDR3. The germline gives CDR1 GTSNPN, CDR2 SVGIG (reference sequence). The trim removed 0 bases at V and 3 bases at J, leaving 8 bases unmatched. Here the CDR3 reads CAWSVPTRGSYNEQFF. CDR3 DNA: TGTGCCTGGAGTGTACCTACGCGCGGGAGCTACAATGAGCAGTTCTTC.

The chain's CDR3 is CASSFGRSEAFF. The CDR3 DNA reads TGTGCCAGCAGCTTCGGGCGCTCTGAAGCTTTCTTT. This chain links TRBV7-2 with TRBJ1-1; D gene ambiguous. Germline V CDR1 and CDR2: SGHTA, FQGNSA. The CDR3 runs 12 residues. V dropped 3 bases and J dropped 6 bases, with 8 bases sitting between them.

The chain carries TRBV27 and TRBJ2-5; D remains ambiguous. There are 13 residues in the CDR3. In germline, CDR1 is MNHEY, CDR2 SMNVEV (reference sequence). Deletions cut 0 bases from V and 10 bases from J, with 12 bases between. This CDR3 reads CASSLSPPLGQYF. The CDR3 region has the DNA TGTGCCAGCAGTTTATCCCCCCCCTTGGGCCAGTACTTC.

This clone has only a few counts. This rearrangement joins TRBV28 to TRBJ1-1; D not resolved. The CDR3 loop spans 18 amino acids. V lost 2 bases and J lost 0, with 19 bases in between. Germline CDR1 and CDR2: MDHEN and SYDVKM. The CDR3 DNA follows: TGTGCCAGCAGTTTAAGAGGACGGACCAATATTATGAACACTGAAGCTTTCTTT. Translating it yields CASSLRGRTNIMNTEAFF.